The 26 T cell receptor beta chains presented below share a single source sample, sequenced in a study of T cells expressing NK-cell markers. TCRdb re-called the 5' RACE reads and gives one entry per CDR3 protein, without DNA. The listing contains some 450,000 distinct CDR3 sequences. The sequencing sample was made of blood T cells: a sorted CD56 or NKG2C T cell subset, CD4+ or CD8+ T cells, or bulk PBMC T cells (not recorded which). Source of these receptors: a woman between 18 and 70 years old in good health.

The chain links TRBV7-6 to TRBJ2-1; TCRdb selects TRBD1, and the lack of DNA leaves this call unchecked. Per the germline V gene, CDR1 is SGHVS and CDR2 is FNYEAQ. CDR3 length: 16 residues. The CDR3 loop reads CASSLANPGGYNEQFF. Full variable domain (rest looked up from reference TRBV7-6 and TRBJ2-1): GAGVSQSPRYKVTKRGQDVALRCDPISGHVSLYWYRQALGQGPEFLTYFNYEAQQDKSGLPNDRFSAERPEGSISTLTIQRTEQRDSAMYRCASSLANPGGYNEQFFGPGTRLTVL.

This CDR3 reads CASSYPPLSGGIYEQFF. The rearrangement joins TRBV6-2 or TRBV6-3 to TRBJ2-1; TCRdb designates TRBD2, a call that cannot be tested without DNA. The CDR3 is 17 residues long. The V gene's germline CDR1 is MNHEY and CDR2 SVGEGT.

This chain links TRBV20-1 with TRBJ2-1; TCRdb names TRBD2, which stays unverified in the absence of DNA. CDR1 and CDR2 from the germline V gene are DFQATT and SNEGSKA (reference sequence). This CDR3 has 17 amino acids. The CDR3: CSARVLLAEENYNEQFF.

V and J are TRBV20-1 and TRBJ2-3. The CDR3 is 14 residues long. Germline assignment: CDR1 DFQATT and CDR2 SNEGSKA (reference sequence). This CDR3 reads CSAKMTSGTDTQYF.

The rearrangement joins TRBV7-2 to TRBJ2-1; TCRdb designates TRBD2, a call that cannot be tested without DNA. Germline V gives CDR1 SGHTA, CDR2 FQGNSA. The CDR3 loop spans 15 amino acids. Here the CDR3 reads CASSRLAGERNEQFF.

The V call is TRBV20-1, the J call TRBJ2-1; absent DNA, TCRdb's TRBD2 call cannot be checked. CDR1 DFQATT and CDR2 SNEGSKA come from the germline V gene (reference sequence). The CDR3 loop spans 15 amino acids. The CDR3 loop is CSAIEGTRGYNEQFF.

The CDR3 spells CSATMGLAGEGEQYF. The chain joins TRBV20-1 to TRBJ2-7; TCRdb lists TRBD2, though no DNA is available to test this call. The germline V gene has CDR1 DFQATT and CDR2 SNEGSKA (reference sequence). This CDR3 is built from 15 residues.

The chain recombines TRBV3-1 with TRBJ1-2. Germline V CDR1 and CDR2: LGHDT, YNNKEL (reference sequence). CDR3 length: 13 residues. The CDR3 spells CASSQDLGYGYTF.

The chain has TRBV7-8 and TRBJ1-5; TCRdb picks TRBD1, but there is no DNA to check that call. The CDR3 extends over 17 amino acids. Germline V gene sequence: CDR1 SGHVS, CDR2 FQNEAQ. Here the CDR3 reads CASSQDRDRMSNQPQHF.

V gene TRBV6-5 combines with J gene TRBJ2-1; TCRdb's D call, TRBD1, is unchecked because there is no DNA. The CDR3 loop spans 14 amino acids. Per the germline V gene, CDR1 is MNHEY and CDR2 is SVGAGI. The CDR3 here is CASSYSGGHNEQFF.

The chain couples TRBV12-3 or TRBV12-4 to TRBJ2-5. The CDR3 length is 13 residues. The CDR3 sequence is CASSTSGTETQYF.

The chain employs TRBV25-1 and TRBJ1-1; the TCRdb call, TRBD1, lacks DNA for checking. Germline V CDR1 and CDR2: MGHDK, SYGVNS. The CDR3 has 12 amino acids. The CDR3 here is CASSPMSGEAFF.

The rearrangement uses TRBV12-3 or TRBV12-4 and TRBJ2-1; TCRdb's D call, TRBD2, is unchecked because there is no DNA. The CDR3 is 15 residues long. CDR3 loop: CASSDEGASYNEQFF.

The gene calls are TRBV14 and TRBJ2-2. Germline CDR1 reads SGHDN; CDR2 reads FVKESK. This CDR3 is 15 amino acids long. This chain's CDR3 is CASSPRDRRTGELFF.

The CDR3 protein is CASSPQPGLQETQYF. The chain couples TRBV18 to TRBJ2-5; TCRdb's assignment of TRBD2 cannot be checked, as there is no DNA. CDR1 is KGHSH and CDR2 is LQKENI in the germline V gene. This CDR3 is 15 amino acids long.

This CDR3 reads CASSLSIRRGNPYNSPLHF. V usage is TRBV6-1 and J usage is TRBJ1-6; checking the TCRdb D call of TRBD1 is not possible without DNA. The CDR3 contains 19 residues. CDR1 and CDR2 from the germline V gene are MNHNS and SASEGT.

V gene TRBV28 combines with J gene TRBJ2-1. The CDR3 length is 17 residues. Germline CDR1 reads MDHEN; CDR2 reads SYDVKM. The chain's CDR3 is CASSLFEAESSYNEQFF.

The chain uses TRBV7-3 and TRBJ2-4; the TRBD2 assignment by TCRdb is unverifiable without DNA. CDR1 is SGHTA, CDR2 FQGTGA, per germline. CDR3 length: 14 amino acids. The CDR3 sequence is CASSYGTSKNIQYF.

The chain is built from TRBV25-1 and TRBJ2-5; TCRdb returns TRBD1, unconfirmable since there is no DNA. The CDR3 loop spans 15 amino acids. Germline values: CDR1 MGHDK, CDR2 SYGVNS. The CDR3 is CASSHPGGKQETQYF.

V and J are TRBV5-1 and TRBJ2-5; TCRdb lists TRBD1, though no DNA is available to test this call. Looked up from germline, CDR1 is SGHRS and CDR2 is YFSETQ. CDR3 length: 16 amino acids. CDR3 amino acids: CASSIKRGEYQETQYF.

The rearrangement links TRBV10-3 to TRBJ1-2; absent DNA, TCRdb's TRBD1 call cannot be checked. This CDR3 spans 15 amino acids. The V gene's germline CDR1 is ENHRY and CDR2 SYGVKD. Here the CDR3 reads CAISESPGSIYGYTF.

This chain joins TRBV7-9 and TRBJ1-4; as DNA is missing, the TRBD1 call by TCRdb cannot be tested. The CDR3 has 14 amino acids. Germline assignment: CDR1 SEHNR and CDR2 FQNEAQ (reference sequence). CDR3 amino acids: CASINRGGYEKLFF.

The CDR3 reads CASSDSGTGGSVTGELFF. This chain connects TRBV6-4 to TRBJ2-2; without DNA, the TCRdb call of TRBD1 cannot be checked. The CDR3 consists of 18 residues. Germline CDR1 reads MRHNA; CDR2 reads SNTAGT.

V gene TRBV28 combines with J gene TRBJ1-1; the TCRdb D gene call, TRBD1, has no DNA to confirm it. The germline CDR1 and CDR2 sequences are MDHEN and SYDVKM. CDR3 length equals 12 residues. CDR3 amino acids: CASKVQGLGAFF.

V usage is TRBV7-3 and J usage is TRBJ2-3; without DNA, the TCRdb call of TRBD1 cannot be checked. The germline CDR1 and CDR2 sequences are SGHTA and FQGTGA. CDR3 length: 16 amino acids. CDR3 loop: CASSSQGLSTTDTQYF.

This chain uses TRBV9 with TRBJ2-3; TCRdb's D call of TRBD1 is untestable without DNA. The length of the CDR3 is 13 residues. CDR1 and CDR2 from the germline V gene are SGDLS and YYNGEE. The CDR3 sequence is CASSSLGEDTQYF.